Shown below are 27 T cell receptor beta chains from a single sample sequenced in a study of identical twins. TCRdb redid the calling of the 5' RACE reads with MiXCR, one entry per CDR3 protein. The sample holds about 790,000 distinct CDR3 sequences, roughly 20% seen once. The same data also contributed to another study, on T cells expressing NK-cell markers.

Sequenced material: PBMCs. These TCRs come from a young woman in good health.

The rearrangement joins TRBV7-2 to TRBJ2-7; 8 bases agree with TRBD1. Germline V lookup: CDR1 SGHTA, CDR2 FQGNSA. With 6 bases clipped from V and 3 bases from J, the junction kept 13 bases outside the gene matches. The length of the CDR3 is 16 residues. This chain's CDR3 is CASRQSPGTGIYEQYF. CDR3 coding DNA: TGTGCCAGCAGGCAGAGTCCCGGGACAGGAATCTACGAGCAGTACTTC.

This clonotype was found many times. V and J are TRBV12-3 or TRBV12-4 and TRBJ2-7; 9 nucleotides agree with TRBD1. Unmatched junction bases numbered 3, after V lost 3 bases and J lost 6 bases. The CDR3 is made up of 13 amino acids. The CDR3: CASSFTGGVEQYF. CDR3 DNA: TGTGCCAGCAGTTTTACAGGGGGCGTCGAGCAGTACTTC.

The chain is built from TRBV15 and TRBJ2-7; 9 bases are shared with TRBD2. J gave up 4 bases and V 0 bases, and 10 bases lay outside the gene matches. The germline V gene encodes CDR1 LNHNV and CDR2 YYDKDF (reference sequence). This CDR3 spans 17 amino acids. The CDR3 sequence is CATSRDRFGSGRYEQYF. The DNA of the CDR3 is TGTGCCACCAGCAGAGATCGATTTGGTAGCGGGAGATACGAGCAGTACTTC.

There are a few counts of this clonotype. The CDR3 protein is CSASSAFTNYGYTF. The CDR3 DNA reads TGCAGTGCTAGTAGCGCTTTTACTAACTATGGCTACACCTTC. The gene calls are TRBV20-1 and TRBJ1-2, with D hard to call. The CDR3 length is 14 residues. Looked up from germline, CDR1 is DFQATT and CDR2 is SNEGSKA (reference sequence). The germline V and J ends were trimmed by 3 bases and 0 bases, with 11 bases remaining between them.

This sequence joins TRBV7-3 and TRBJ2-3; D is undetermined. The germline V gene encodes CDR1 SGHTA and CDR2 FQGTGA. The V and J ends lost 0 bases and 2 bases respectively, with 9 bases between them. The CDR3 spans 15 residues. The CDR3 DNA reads TGTGCCAGCAGCTTAACGGATCGGTACACAGATACGCAGTATTTT. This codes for CASSLTDRYTDTQYF.

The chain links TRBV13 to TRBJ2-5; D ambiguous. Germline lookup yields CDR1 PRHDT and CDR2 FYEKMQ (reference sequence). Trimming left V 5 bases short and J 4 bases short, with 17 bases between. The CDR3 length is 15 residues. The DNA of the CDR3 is TGTGCCAGCAGCGCTACCCTCTCAGGATTAGAGACCCAGTACTTC. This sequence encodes CASSATLSGLETQYF.

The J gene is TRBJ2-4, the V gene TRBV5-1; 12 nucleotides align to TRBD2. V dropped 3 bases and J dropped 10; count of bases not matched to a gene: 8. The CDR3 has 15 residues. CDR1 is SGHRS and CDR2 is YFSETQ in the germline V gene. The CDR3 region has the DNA TGCGCCAGCAGCTACCGACTAGCGGGGGCGGATATTCAGTACTTC. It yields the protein CASSYRLAGADIQYF. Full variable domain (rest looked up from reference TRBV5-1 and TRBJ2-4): KAGVTQTPRYLIKTRGQQVTLSCSPISGHRSVSWYQQTPGQGLQFLFEYFSETQRNKGNFPGRFSGRQFSNSRSEMNVSTLELGDSALYLCASSYRLAGADIQYFGAGTRLSVL.

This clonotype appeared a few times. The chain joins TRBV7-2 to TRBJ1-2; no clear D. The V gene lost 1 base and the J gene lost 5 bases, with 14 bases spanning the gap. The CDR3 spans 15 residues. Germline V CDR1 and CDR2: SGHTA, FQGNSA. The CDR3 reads CASSLVNASPYGYTF. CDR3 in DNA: TGTGCCAGCAGCTTAGTCAACGCTTCTCCATATGGCTACACCTTC.

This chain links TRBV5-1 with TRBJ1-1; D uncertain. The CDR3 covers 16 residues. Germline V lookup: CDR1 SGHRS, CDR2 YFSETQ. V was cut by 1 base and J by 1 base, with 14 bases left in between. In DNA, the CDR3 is TGCGCCAGCAGCTTGTCTACTATAGCTAAGAACACTGAAGCTTTCTTT. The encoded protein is CASSLSTIAKNTEAFF.

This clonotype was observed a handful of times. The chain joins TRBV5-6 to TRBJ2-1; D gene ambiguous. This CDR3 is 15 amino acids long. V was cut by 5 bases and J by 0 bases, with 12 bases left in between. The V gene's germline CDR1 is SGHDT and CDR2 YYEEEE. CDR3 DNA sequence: TGTGCCAGCAGACCAGGACGGCTCTCCTACAATGAGCAGTTCTTC. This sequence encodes CASRPGRLSYNEQFF.

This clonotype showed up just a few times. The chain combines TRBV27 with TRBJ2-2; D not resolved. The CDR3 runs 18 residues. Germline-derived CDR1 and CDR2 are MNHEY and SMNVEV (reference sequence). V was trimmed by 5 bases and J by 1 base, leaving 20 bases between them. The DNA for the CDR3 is TGTGCCAGCAGTAGAAGTTTAGGAGCGACCTTGAACACCGGGGAGCTGTTTTTT. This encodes CASSRSLGATLNTGELFF.

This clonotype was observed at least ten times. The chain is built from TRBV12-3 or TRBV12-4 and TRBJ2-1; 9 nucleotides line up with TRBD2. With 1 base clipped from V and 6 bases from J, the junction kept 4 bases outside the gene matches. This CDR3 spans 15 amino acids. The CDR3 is CASSLVAGGFNEQFF. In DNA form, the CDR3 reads TGTGCCAGCAGTTTAGTGGCGGGGGGGTTCAATGAGCAGTTCTTC.

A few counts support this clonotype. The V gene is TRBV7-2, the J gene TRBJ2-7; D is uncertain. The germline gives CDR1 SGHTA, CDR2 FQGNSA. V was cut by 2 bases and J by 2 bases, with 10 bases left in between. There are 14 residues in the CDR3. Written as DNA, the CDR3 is TGTGCCAGCAGCTTAAAGAATAGCCCCTACGAGCAGTACTTC. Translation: CASSLKNSPYEQYF.

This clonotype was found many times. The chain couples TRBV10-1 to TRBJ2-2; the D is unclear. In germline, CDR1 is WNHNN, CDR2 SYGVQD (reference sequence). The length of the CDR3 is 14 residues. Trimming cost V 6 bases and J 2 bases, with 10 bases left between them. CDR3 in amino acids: CASRDSLNTGELFF. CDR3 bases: TGCGCCAGCAGAGACTCCCTAAACACCGGGGAGCTGTTTTTT.

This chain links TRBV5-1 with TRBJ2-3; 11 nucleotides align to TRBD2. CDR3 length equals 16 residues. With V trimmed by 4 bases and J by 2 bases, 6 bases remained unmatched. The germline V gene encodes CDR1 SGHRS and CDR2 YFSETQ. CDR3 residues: CASSGRLAGNTDTQYF. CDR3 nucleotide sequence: TGCGCCAGCAGCGGGAGACTAGCGGGGAACACAGATACGCAGTATTTT.

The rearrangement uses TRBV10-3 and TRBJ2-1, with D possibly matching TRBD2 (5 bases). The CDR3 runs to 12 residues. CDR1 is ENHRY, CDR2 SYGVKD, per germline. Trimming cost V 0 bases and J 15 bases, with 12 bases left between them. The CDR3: CAISESPGVGFF. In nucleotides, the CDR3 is TGTGCCATCAGTGAGTCCCCCGGGGTCGGGTTCTTC.

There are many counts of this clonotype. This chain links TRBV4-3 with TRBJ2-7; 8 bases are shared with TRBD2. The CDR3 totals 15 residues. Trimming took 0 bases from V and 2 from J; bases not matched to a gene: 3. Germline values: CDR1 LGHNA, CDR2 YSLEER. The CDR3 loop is CASSQDALAAYEQYF. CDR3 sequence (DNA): TGCGCCAGCAGCCAAGATGCACTAGCGGCCTACGAGCAGTACTTC.

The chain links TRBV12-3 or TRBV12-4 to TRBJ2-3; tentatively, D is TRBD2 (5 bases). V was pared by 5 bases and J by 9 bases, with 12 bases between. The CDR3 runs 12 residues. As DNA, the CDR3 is TGTGCCAGCAGTGCGGACTTGGACACGCAGTATTTT. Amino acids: CASSADLDTQYF.

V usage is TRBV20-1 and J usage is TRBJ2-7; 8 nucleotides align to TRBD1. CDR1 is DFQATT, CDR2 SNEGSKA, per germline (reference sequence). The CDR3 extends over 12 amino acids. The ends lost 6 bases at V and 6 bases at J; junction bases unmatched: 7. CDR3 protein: CSAEDRVREQYF. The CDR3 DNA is TGCAGTGCGGAGGACAGGGTACGCGAGCAGTACTTC.

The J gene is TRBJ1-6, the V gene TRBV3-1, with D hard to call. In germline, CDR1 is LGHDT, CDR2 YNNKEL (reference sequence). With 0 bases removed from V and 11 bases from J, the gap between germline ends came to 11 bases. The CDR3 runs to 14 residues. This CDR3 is CASSQDSRLTPLHF. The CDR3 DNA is TGTGCCAGCAGCCAAGATAGCCGGTTGACACCCCTCCACTTT.

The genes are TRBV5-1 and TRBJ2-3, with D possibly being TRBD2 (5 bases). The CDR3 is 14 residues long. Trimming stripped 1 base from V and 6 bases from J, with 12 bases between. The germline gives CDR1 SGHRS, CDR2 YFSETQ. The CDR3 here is CASSLLPSLDTQYF. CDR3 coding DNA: TGCGCCAGCAGCTTGTTGCCTAGCCTGGATACGCAGTATTTT.

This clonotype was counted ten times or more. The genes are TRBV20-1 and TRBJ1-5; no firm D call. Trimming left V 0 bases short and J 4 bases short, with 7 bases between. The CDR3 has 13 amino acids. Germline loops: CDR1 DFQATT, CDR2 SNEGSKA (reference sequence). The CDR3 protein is CSARDSQNQPQHF. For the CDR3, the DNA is TGCAGTGCTAGAGATAGTCAAAATCAGCCCCAGCATTTT.

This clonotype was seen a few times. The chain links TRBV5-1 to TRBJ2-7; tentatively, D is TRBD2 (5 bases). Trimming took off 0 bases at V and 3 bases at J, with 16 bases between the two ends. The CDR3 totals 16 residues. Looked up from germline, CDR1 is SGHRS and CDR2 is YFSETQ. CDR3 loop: CASSLGSSGWDYEQYF. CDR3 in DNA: TGCGCCAGCAGCTTGGGCTCCAGCGGATGGGACTACGAGCAGTACTTC.

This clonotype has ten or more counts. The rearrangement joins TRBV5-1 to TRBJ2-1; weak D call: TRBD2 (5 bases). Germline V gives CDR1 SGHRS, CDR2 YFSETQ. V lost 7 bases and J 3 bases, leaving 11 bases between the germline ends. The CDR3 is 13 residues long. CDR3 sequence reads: CASSGEGYNEQFF. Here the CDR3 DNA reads TGCGCCAGCTCGGGTGAGGGCTACAATGAGCAGTTCTTC.

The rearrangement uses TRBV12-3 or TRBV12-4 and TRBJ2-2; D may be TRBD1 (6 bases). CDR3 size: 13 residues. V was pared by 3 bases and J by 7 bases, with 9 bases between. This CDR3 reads CASSFRGGGELFF. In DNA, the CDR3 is TGTGCCAGCAGTTTCAGGGGTGGCGGGGAGCTGTTTTTT.

The CDR3 DNA sequence: TGTGCCAGCAGTTTCCAGCGGAAAGATACGCAGTATTTT. Its translation: CASSFQRKDTQYF. The chain has TRBV11-3 and TRBJ2-3, with a weak D call TRBD2 (5 bases). Germline CDR1 is SGHNT and CDR2 is YENEEA. The CDR3 runs to 13 residues. The ends were cut back, 6 bases at V and 5 bases at J, with 12 bases in the middle.

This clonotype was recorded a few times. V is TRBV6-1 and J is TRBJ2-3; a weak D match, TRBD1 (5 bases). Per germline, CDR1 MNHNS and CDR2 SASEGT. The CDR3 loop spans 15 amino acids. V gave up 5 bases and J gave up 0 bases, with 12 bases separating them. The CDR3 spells CASSRTGDSTDTQYF. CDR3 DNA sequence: TGTGCCAGCAGTCGCACAGGAGATAGCACAGATACGCAGTATTTT.